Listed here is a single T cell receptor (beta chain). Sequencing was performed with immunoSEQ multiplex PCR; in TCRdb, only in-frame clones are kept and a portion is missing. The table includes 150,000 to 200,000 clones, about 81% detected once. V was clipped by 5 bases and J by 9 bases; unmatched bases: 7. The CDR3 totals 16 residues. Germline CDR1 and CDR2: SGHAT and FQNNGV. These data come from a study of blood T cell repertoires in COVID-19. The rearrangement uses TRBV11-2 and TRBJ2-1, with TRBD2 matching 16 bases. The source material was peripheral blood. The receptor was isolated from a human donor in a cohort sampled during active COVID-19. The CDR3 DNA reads TGTGCCAGCAGCCCGGGACTAGCGGGGGGGCAAAGTGAGCAGTTCTTC. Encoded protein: CASSPGLAGGQSEQFF.